The present entry profiles one T cell receptor beta chain with its context. The data were obtained in a study of control samples from healthy donors and cancer patients. This CDR3 has 16 amino acids. From germline, CDR1 is SGHTA and CDR2 FQGNSA. V was clipped by 1 base and J by 4 bases; unmatched bases: 7. Clones were read by immunoSEQ multiplex PCR, and TCRdb kept only the in-frame ones, dropping some. The sample lists 65,000 to 100,000 clones, 91% occurring once. The V gene is TRBV7-2, the J gene TRBJ2-7; 10 positions match TRBD2. The clonotype comes from a middle-aged man in good health. The sequenced sample was blood. DNA of the CDR3: TGTGCCAGCAGCTTAGAAGCTAGCGGGGGTTCTTACGAGCAGTACTTC. It yields the protein CASSLEASGGSYEQYF.